Listed below are T cell receptor beta chains from one sample, sequenced in a study of blood T cell repertoires in COVID-19. Assay: immunoSEQ multiplex PCR; the TCRdb copy retains only in-frame clones and omits some. The sample lists some 500,000 clones, 70% to 90% seen once, with under 8.5% in the top ten. Sequenced sample: peripheral blood. The receptors shown here come from a woman in her forties or fifties with COVID-19, enrolled during active disease. The CDR3 runs from the conserved cysteine through the conserved F or W. D genes are given only for firm matches. Not all rows give a size; the values are once, few, many and, for expanded clones, a class.

-,13,TRBD1,TRBJ2-7,TRBV27,CASSSGQGYEQYF,TGTGCCAGCAGTTCCGGACAGGGCTACGAGCAGTACTTC
-,15,-,TRBJ2-7,TRBV6-5,CASSYSADSSYEQYF,TGTGCCAGCAGTTACTCCGCGGACAGCTCCTACGAGCAGTACTTC
-,11,-,TRBJ2-7,TRBV30,CAWSAGVEQYF,TGTGCCTGGAGTGCGGGGGTCGAGCAGTACTTC
few,19,TRBD2,TRBJ2-1,TRBV6-1,CASSEAPASGGSSYNEQFF,TGTGCCAGCAGTGAAGCGCCGGCTAGCGGGGGAAGCTCCTACAATGAGCAGTTCTTC
-,12,-,TRBJ1-2,TRBV19,CASTSGNYGYTF,TGTGCCAGTACTTCCGGTAACTATGGCTACACCTTC
once,11,-,TRBJ2-7,TRBV29-1,CSVLWSYEQYF,TGCAGCGTACTGTGGTCCTACGAGCAGTACTTC
-,18,-,TRBJ1-2,TRBV4-1,CASSLHKEATAANYGYTF,TGCGCCAGCAGCCTCCACAAGGAGGCTACCGCAGCTAACTATGGCTACACCTTC
-,16,TRBD1,TRBJ1-1,TRBV11-3,CASSAGGAAKYTEAFF,TGTGCCAGCAGCGCAGGGGGCGCGGCCAAATACACTGAAGCTTTCTTT
-,14,-,TRBJ1-5,TRBV5-8,CASSFRGGGQPQHF,TGTGCCAGCAGCTTCAGGGGAGGGGGTCAGCCCCAGCATTTT
-,13,-,TRBJ1-2,TRBV7-9,CASSLDSGTGYTF,TGTGCCAGCAGCTTAGATTCAGGGACAGGCTACACCTTC
once,14,TRBD1,TRBJ2-7,TRBV18,CASSPGTVSYEQYF,TGTGCCAGCTCTCCCGGGACAGTCTCCTACGAGCAGTACTTC
-,15,-,TRBJ1-5,TRBV19,CASSRKRDSNQPQHF,TGTGCCAGTAGTAGAAAACGGGATAGCAATCAGCCCCAGCATTTT
few,14,-,TRBJ1-1,TRBV6-5,CASSPGQLITEAFF,TGTGCCAGCAGTCCTGGACAGCTGATCACTGAAGCTTTCTTT
-,13,TRBD2,TRBJ2-1,TRBV5-5,CASSRGGRNEQFF,TGTGCCAGCTCCCGCGGGGGGCGGAATGAGCAGTTCTTC
-,16,TRBD1,TRBJ2-7,TRBV10-3,CAISLPLQGMSYEQYF,TGTGCCATCAGCCTACCTTTACAGGGGATGTCCTACGAGCAGTACTTC
-,15,-,TRBJ1-1,TRBV6-6,CASSYPDPRATEAFF,TGTGCCAGCAGTTACCCCGACCCCAGGGCCACTGAAGCTTTCTTT
-,11,-,TRBJ2-3,TRBV28,CASSLEDTQYF,TGTGCCAGCAGTTTAGAGGATACGCAGTATTTT
once,13,-,TRBJ1-5,TRBV6-5,CAGPTGPNQPQHF,TGTGCCGGACCCACAGGGCCCAATCAGCCCCAGCATTTT
few,13,TRBD1,TRBJ1-3,TRBV2,CASRDRNGNTIYF,TGTGCCAGCAGGGACAGGAATGGAAACACCATATATTTT
-,14,-,TRBJ1-3,TRBV6-5,CASKVDFSGNTIYF,TGTGCCAGCAAAGTGGACTTTTCTGGAAACACCATATATTTT
-,16,-,TRBJ2-6,TRBV9,CASSAVREAGANVLTF,TGTGCCAGCAGCGCCGTCAGGGAGGCTGGGGCCAACGTCCTGACTTTC
-,17,TRBD1,TRBJ1-5,TRBV5-4,CASSSPGQGEQNQPQHF,TGTGCCAGCAGCTCCCCGGGACAGGGGGAACAGAATCAGCCCCAGCATTTT
-,16,-,TRBJ1-5,TRBV28,CASSPRRLYSNQPQHF,TGTGCCAGCAGTCCTAGACGGCTGTATAGCAATCAGCCCCAGCATTTT
-,12,-,TRBJ2-7,TRBV5-6,CASSPGNLEQYF,TGTGCCAGCAGCCCTGGCAACCTCGAGCAGTACTTC
-,13,-,TRBJ2-1,TRBV6-5,CASSPPQFNEQFF,TGTGCCAGCAGTCCACCCCAGTTCAATGAGCAGTTCTTC
-,11,-,TRBJ2-3,TRBV20-1,CSALITDTQYF,TGCAGTGCTCTTATCACAGATACGCAGTATTTT
-,14,TRBD1,TRBJ1-2,TRBV6-5,CASTKQGYPYGYTF,TGTGCCAGCACAAAACAGGGGTATCCCTATGGCTACACCTTC
-,13,-,TRBJ1-1,TRBV7-3,CASSPGMNTEAFF,TGTGCCAGCAGCCCAGGGATGAACACTGAAGCTTTCTTT
-,12,-,TRBJ2-7,TRBV19,CASSLLGGEQYF,TGTGCCAGTAGCCTCCTCGGGGGCGAGCAGTACTTC
-,14,TRBD1,TRBJ1-6,TRBV5-6,CASSSGGGWSPLHF,TGTGCCAGCAGCTCGGGAGGGGGCTGGTCACCCCTCCACTTT
-,15,-,TRBJ2-3,TRBV3-1/TRBV3-2,CASSLGGLYTDTQYF,TGTGCCAGCAGCCTAGGCGGGCTATACACAGATACGCAGTATTTT
-,15,-,TRBJ1-1,TRBV6-5,CASRWGLTVNTEAFF,TGTGCCAGCAGATGGGGACTGACCGTGAACACTGAAGCTTTCTTT
-,13,TRBD1,TRBJ1-2,TRBV6-1,CASSEDRGYGYTF,TGTGCCAGCAGTGAAGACAGGGGCTATGGCTACACCTTC
-,12,-,TRBJ1-1,TRBV19,CASTHGILEAFF,TGTGCCAGTACCCACGGGATACTTGAAGCTTTCTTT
-,15,-,TRBJ2-1,TRBV3-1/TRBV3-2,CASSQGTTSYNEQFF,TGTGCCAGCAGCCAAGGGACTACCTCTTACAATGAGCAGTTCTTC
-,15,TRBD1,TRBJ2-3,TRBV19,CASARDRELGHTQYF,TGTGCCAGCGCAAGGGACAGGGAGTTAGGACATACGCAGTATTTT